This T cell receptor (beta chain) was obtained from a study of CD8+ T cells in alopecia areata. Study-level points and caveats: In blood and scalp, many expanded lesional clones persisted during tofacitinib.

The CDR3 consists of 16 residues. Trimming left V 3 bases short and J 8 bases short, with 20 bases between. In germline, CDR1 is ENHRY, CDR2 SYGVKD. The authors extracted RNA and reverse transcribed it into cDNA as the sequencing template. The data were produced by immunoSEQ multiplex PCR, yet TCRdb's version contains in-frame clones alone and is incomplete. Of around 100,000 clones listed, 85% to 90% are singletons. As to treatment: oral pan-JAK inhibitor, 5-10 mg twice daily. Notes on this clone: Its antigen is undetermined.

The receptor was derived from a human donor with alopecia areata. Specimen: CD8+ T cells sorted from blood, collected between weeks 30 and 35, from a patient treated with tofacitinib. The chain carries TRBV10-3 and TRBJ2-1; D might be TRBD2 (5 bases). DNA of the CDR3: TGTGCCATCAGTGATTCAGTAGGACTGCTGATCGATGAGCAGTTCTTC. Protein product: CAISDSVGLLIDEQFF.